This TCR beta chain was sequenced in a study of cytomegalovirus exposure and HLA in healthy donors. Whole-study context: In an earlier analysis, approximately 120 million unique TCR beta sequences were found from about 179 million T cells. Study-wide results and caveats: A few chains tied to CMV proved CMV antigen-specific in vitro. Using a false discovery rate of 0.05, a later analysis showed that some 16,000 TCR beta sequences were associated with HLA alleles. Based on reports, TCR beta sequences accurately predicted HLA-A and HLA-B alleles for most subjects.

Use of 60 Vbeta and 13 Jbeta primers characterized the PCR. Produced via immunoSEQ multiplex PCR; TCRdb's table is partial and in-frame only. The sample lists 150,000 to 200,000 clones, 80% to 90% occurring once. The CDR3 consists of 16 residues. Notes on this clone: Its matching antigen is unknown.

The clonotype originates from a male donor in good health and CMV-seronegative. Sequenced input: PBMCs. This chain connects TRBV21-1 to TRBJ1-1. TRBV21-1 is a listed pseudogene. The CDR3 loop reads CASSKKGGRRNTEAFF. The CDR3 DNA follows: TGTGCCAGCAGCAAAAAAGGAGGACGGAGGAACACTGAAGCTTTCTTT.